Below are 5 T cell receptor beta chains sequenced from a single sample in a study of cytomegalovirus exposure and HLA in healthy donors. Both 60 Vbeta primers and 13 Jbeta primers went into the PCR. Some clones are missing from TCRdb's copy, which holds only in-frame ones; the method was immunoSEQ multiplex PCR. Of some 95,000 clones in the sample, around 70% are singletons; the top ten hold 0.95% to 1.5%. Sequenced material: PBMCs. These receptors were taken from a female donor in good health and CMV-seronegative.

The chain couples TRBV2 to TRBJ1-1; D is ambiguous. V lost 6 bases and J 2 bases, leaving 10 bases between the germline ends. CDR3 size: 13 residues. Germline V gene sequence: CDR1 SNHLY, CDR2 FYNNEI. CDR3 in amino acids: CASRLDSNTEAFF. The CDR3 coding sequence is TGTGCCAGCAGACTTGACTCTAACACTGAAGCTTTCTTT.

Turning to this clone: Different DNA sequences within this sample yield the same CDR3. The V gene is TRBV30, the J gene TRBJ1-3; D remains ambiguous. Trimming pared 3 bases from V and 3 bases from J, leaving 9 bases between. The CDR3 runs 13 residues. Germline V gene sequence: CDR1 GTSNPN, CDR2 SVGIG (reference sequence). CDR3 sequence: CAWSPLVGNTIYF. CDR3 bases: TGTGCCTGGAGCCCCTTAGTTGGAAACACCATATATTTT.

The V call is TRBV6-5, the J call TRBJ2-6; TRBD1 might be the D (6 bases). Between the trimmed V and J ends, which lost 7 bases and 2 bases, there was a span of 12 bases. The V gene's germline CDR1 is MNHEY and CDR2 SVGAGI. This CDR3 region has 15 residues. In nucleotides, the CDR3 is TGTGCCAGCACCGAGGGACAAGCTGGGGCCAACGTCCTGACTTTC. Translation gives CASTEGQAGANVLTF.

The CDR3 nucleotides are TGTGCCAGCTCACCAAGTAGCGGGGGCCGAACAGGGGGCACAGATACGCAGTATTTT. Encoded protein: CASSPSSGGRTGGTDTQYF. The chain has TRBV18 and TRBJ2-3; 9 bases match TRBD2. This CDR3 region has 19 residues. Germline CDR1 is KGHSH and CDR2 is LQKENI. The V segment lost 2 bases and the J segment 1 base; nucleotides outside the gene matches: 13.

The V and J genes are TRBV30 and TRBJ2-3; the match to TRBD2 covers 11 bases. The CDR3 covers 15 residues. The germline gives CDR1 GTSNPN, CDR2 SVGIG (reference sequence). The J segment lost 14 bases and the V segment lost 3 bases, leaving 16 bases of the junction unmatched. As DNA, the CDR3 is TGTGCCTGGAGAGGCGGGGTTTTAGCGGGGGGGCCCGCGTATTTT. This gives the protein CAWRGGVLAGGPAYF.